The rows below give T cell receptor beta chains drawn from one sample of a study of post-analysis software for immune sequencing data. Via MiXCR, TCRdb re-called the PCR reads, giving one row per CDR3 protein. The sample yields about 200,000 distinct CDR3 sequences, over 25% seen once. Source material: blood. Receptors originate from a girl aged 2 to 17 with multiple sclerosis. The CDR3 runs from the conserved cysteine through the conserved F or W. D genes are given only for firm matches. Some rows have no size entry. The others give once, few or many, or a class for an expanded clone.

15	TRBV18	TRBD2	TRBJ2-5	-	TGTGCCAGCTCACCTCCTAGCGGGGGCCAAGAGACCCAGTACTTC	CASSPPSGGQETQYF
12	TRBV15	-	TRBJ2-1	few	TGTGCCACCAGCAGATCAACGAATGAGCAGTTCTTC	CATSRSTNEQFF
14	TRBV28	-	TRBJ2-2	-	TGTGCCAGCAGATTCCCCGGTCTGCCCGGGGAGCTGTTTTTT	CASRFPGLPGELFF
11	TRBV20-1	-	TRBJ1-6	few	TGCAGTGCTAGGAGTTCCTCACCCCTCCACTTT	CSARSSSPLHF
14	TRBV9	-	TRBJ1-4	many	TGTGCCAGCACCCCGACCAGGACATCTGAAAAACTGTTTTTT	CASTPTRTSEKLFF
16	TRBV18	-	TRBJ2-7	few	TGTGCCAGCTCGATCACAAGGGGTGAGAGCTCCTACGAGCAGTACTTC	CASSITRGESSYEQYF
15	TRBV6-1	-	TRBJ2-5	few	TGTGCCAGCAGTGGGTTTGGTGGGACCCAAGAGACCCAGTACTTC	CASSGFGGTQETQYF
15	TRBV11-1	TRBD1	TRBJ2-7	many	TGTGCCAGCAGCTTGGACCGGGACAGATCCTACGAGCAGTACTTC	CASSLDRDRSYEQYF
15	TRBV12-3/TRBV12-4	-	TRBJ1-5	-	TGTGCCAGCAGTCTTGCCGGACATAGCAATCAGCCCCAGCATTTT	CASSLAGHSNQPQHF
15	TRBV20-1	-	TRBJ1-3	few	TGCAGTGCTAGAGATCCTAACAGCTCTGGAAACACCATATATTTT	CSARDPNSSGNTIYF
15	TRBV15	-	TRBJ2-1	-	TGTGCCACCAGCAGACGATCGGCCAGGGACAATGAGCAGTTCTTC	CATSRRSARDNEQFF
15	TRBV5-1	-	TRBJ2-7	many	TGCGCCAGCAGCTTGCTGGCAGGGTCTACCTACGAGCAGTACTTC	CASSLLAGSTYEQYF
14	TRBV7-9	TRBD2	TRBJ2-3	-	TGTGCCAGCAGCCCGAGCGGGAGCAGAGATACGCAGTATTTT	CASSPSGSRDTQYF
13	TRBV5-1	-	TRBJ2-3	many	TGCGCCAGCAGCCCCGCGTTCACAGATACGCAGTATTTT	CASSPAFTDTQYF
15	TRBV5-1	TRBD2	TRBJ2-1	-	TGCGCCAGCAGTCGGACTAGCGGGGGGGGCAATGAGCAGTTCTTC	CASSRTSGGGNEQFF
12	TRBV12-3/TRBV12-4	-	TRBJ1-1	many	TGTGCCAGCAGTTTTGGGGTGAGTGAAGCTTTCTTT	CASSFGVSEAFF
16	TRBV6-1	-	TRBJ2-6	many	TGTGCCACCCAAGTGGGGTCTCTCTCTGGGGCCAACGTCCTGACTTTC	CATQVGSLSGANVLTF
13	TRBV13	-	TRBJ1-4	few	TGTGCCAGCAGCTTAGGCCTTGGTGAAAAACTGTTTTTT	CASSLGLGEKLFF
15	TRBV4-1	TRBD1	TRBJ1-1	few	TGCGCCAGCAGCGCACAGGGGAGGGGGAACACTGAAGCTTTCTTT	CASSAQGRGNTEAFF
14	TRBV12-3/TRBV12-4	TRBD1	TRBJ1-1	many	TGTGCCAGCAGAGAGGGACAGCAGAACACTGAAGCTTTCTTT	CASREGQQNTEAFF
17	TRBV5-1	TRBD2	TRBJ2-3	-	TGCGCCAGCAGCCTTCGGGTAGCGGGAGTGGCGGCAGATACGCAGTATTTT	CASSLRVAGVAADTQYF
16	TRBV4-1	-	TRBJ1-2	-	TGCGCCAGCAGCCAGGGGGACGGTTTAGCTAACTATGGCTACACCTTC	CASSQGDGLANYGYTF
14	TRBV10-3	TRBD2	TRBJ2-7	many	TGTGCCATCAGGGGACTAGCGGCATCCTACGAGCAGTACTTC	CAIRGLAASYEQYF
16	TRBV12-5	-	TRBJ1-1	many	TGTGCTAGTGGTGTGGGGGGGCTGAGGGGGAACACTGAAGCTTTCTTT	CASGVGGLRGNTEAFF
15	TRBV6-1	-	TRBJ1-1	few	TGTGCCAGCAGTGAAGAAGGGTCGTGGGACACTGAAGCTTTCTTT	CASSEEGSWDTEAFF
13	TRBV18	-	TRBJ2-7	once	TGTGCCAGCTCACCACCCAGCACCTTCGAGCAGTACTTC	CASSPPSTFEQYF
14	TRBV29-1	-	TRBJ1-5	-	TGCAGCGTGTCGGACGGCGGAAGCAATCAGCCCCAGCATTTT	CSVSDGGSNQPQHF
14	TRBV28	TRBD2	TRBJ2-7	many	TGTGCCAGCAGTGGGCTAGCGGGATGGAGCGAGCAGTACTTC	CASSGLAGWSEQYF
17	TRBV10-3	TRBD1	TRBJ1-5	few	TGTGCCATCAGCGGGGGACAGGGGGCGGGAGGCAATCAGCCCCAGCATTTT	CAISGGQGAGGNQPQHF
15	TRBV5-1	TRBD2	TRBJ2-5	few	TGCGCCAGCAGCTTGAGCGGGGCCCCCCAAGAGACCCAGTACTTC	CASSLSGAPQETQYF
17	TRBV6-5	-	TRBJ1-5	few	TGTGCCAGCAGCCCCGACAGCTGGGGTTATAGCAATCAGCCCCAGCATTTT	CASSPDSWGYSNQPQHF
15	TRBV5-1	TRBD2	TRBJ2-3	-	TGCGCCAGCAGCCTTACTAGCGGGGGGGCATATACGCAGTATTTT	CASSLTSGGAYTQYF
15	TRBV4-1	TRBD1	TRBJ1-2	-	TGCGCCCGCAGCCAAGATCTCGACAGGGAGTATGGCTACACCTTC	CARSQDLDREYGYTF
14	TRBV5-6	-	TRBJ2-7	few	TGTGCCAGCAGCTTGGTCCTAGGTGGTTACGAGCAGTACTTC	CASSLVLGGYEQYF
13	TRBV5-1	-	TRBJ2-7	many	TGCGCCAGCAGCTCCGACTCAGGGAGTGAGCAGTACTTC	CASSSDSGSEQYF
16	TRBV7-8	TRBD2	TRBJ2-1	-	TGTGCCAGCAGCACGGGACTAGCGGGAGTGGTCTATGAGCAGTTCTTC	CASSTGLAGVVYEQFF
11	TRBV29-1	-	TRBJ2-3	many	TGCAGCGTTGCGGCATCAGATACGCAGTATTTT	CSVAASDTQYF
17	TRBV5-1	TRBD2	TRBJ2-3	few	TGCGCCAGCAGCTTGTCTCTAGCGGGAGATGCGACAGATACGCAGTATTTT	CASSLSLAGDATDTQYF
15	TRBV11-2	-	TRBJ1-5	many	TGTGCCAGCAGCTTATCCATCCGGGGAAATCAGCCCCAGCATTTT	CASSLSIRGNQPQHF
15	TRBV28	-	TRBJ1-5	once	TGTGCCAGCAGTTTTCCGGGACGAGCCAATCAGCCCCAGCATTTT	CASSFPGRANQPQHF